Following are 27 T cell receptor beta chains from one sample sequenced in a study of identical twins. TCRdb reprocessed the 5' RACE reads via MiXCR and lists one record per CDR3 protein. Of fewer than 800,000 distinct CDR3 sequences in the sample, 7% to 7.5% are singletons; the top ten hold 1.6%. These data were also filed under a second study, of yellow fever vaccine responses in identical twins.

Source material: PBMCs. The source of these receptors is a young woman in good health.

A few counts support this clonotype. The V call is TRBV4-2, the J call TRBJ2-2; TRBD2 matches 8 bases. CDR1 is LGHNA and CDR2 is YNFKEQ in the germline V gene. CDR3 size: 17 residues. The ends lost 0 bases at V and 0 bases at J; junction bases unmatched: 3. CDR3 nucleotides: TGTGCCAGCAGCCAAGATCTGGGACTAGCGAACACCGGGGAGCTGTTTTTT. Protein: CASSQDLGLANTGELFF.

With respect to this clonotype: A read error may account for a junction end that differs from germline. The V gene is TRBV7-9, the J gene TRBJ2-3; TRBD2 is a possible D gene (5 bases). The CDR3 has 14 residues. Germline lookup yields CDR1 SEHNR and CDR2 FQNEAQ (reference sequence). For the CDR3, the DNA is TGTGCCAGCGGCTTTACGGGAACCACAGATACGCAGTATTTT. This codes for CASGFTGTTDTQYF. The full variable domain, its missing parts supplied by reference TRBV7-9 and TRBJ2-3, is DTGVSQNPRHKITKRGQNVTFRCDPISEHNRLYWYRQTLGQGPEFLTYFQNEAQLEKSRLLSDRFSAERPKGSFSTLEIQRTEQGDSAMYLCASGFTGTTDTQYFGPGTRLTVL.

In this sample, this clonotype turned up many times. The CDR3 reads CASRVGSRLNTEAFF. The CDR3 nucleotides are TGTGCCAGCAGAGTGGGGAGTCGGCTGAACACTGAAGCTTTCTTT. The V and J genes are TRBV12-3 or TRBV12-4 and TRBJ1-1; no reliable D call. V was trimmed by 6 bases and J by 0 bases, leaving 14 bases between them. CDR3 length: 15 amino acids.

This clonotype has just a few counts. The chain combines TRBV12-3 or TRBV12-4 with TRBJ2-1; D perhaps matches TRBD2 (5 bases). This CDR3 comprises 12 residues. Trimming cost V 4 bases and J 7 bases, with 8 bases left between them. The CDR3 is CASSYTGNEQFF. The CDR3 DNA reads TGTGCCAGCAGTTACACGGGGAATGAGCAGTTCTTC.

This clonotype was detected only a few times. DNA for the CDR3: TGTGCCAGCAGCCCAATGCGGGGGGGCCAGAACACCGGGGAGCTGTTTTTT. This encodes CASSPMRGGQNTGELFF. The V gene is TRBV7-9, the J gene TRBJ2-2, with 9 bases identical to TRBD2. Trimming at V came to 5 bases and at J to 1 base, leaving 8 bases not matched to a gene. CDR3 size: 17 residues. Germline CDR1 is SEHNR and CDR2 is FQNEAQ (reference sequence).

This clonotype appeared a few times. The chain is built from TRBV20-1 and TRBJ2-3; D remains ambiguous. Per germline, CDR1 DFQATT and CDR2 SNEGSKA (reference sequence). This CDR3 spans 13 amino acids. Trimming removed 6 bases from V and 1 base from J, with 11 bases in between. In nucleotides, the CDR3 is TGCAGTGCGCAAATCCCCGGCACAGATACGCAGTATTTT. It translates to CSAQIPGTDTQYF.

The CDR3 loop is CSAKSLNRVANYGYTF. The CDR3 DNA is TGCAGTGCTAAGAGCCTTAACAGGGTAGCTAACTATGGCTACACCTTC. The chain recombines TRBV20-1 with TRBJ1-2; tentatively, D is TRBD1 (6 bases). V dropped 4 bases and J dropped 0 bases, with 18 bases sitting between them. The CDR3 length is 16 residues. The germline CDR1 and CDR2 sequences are DFQATT and SNEGSKA (reference sequence).

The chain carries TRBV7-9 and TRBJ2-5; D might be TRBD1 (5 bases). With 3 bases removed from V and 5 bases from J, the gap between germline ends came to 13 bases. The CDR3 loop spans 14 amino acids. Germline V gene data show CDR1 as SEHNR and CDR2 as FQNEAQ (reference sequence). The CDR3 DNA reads TGTGCCAGCAGCTTCGGCAGGGTGGGGGAGACCCAGTACTTC. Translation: CASSFGRVGETQYF.

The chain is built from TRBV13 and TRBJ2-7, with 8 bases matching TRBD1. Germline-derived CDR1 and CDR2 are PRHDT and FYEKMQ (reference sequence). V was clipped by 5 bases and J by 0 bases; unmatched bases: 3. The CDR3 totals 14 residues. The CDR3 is CASSVTGGSYEQYF. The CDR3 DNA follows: TGTGCCAGCAGCGTTACAGGGGGCTCCTACGAGCAGTACTTC.

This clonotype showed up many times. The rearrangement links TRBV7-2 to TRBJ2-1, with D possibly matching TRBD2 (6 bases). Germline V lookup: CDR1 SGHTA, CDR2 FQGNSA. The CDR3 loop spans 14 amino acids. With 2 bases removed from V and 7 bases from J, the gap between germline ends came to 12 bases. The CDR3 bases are TGTGCCAGCAGCTTAACGGGAGTAAGGAATGAGCAGTTCTTC. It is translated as CASSLTGVRNEQFF.

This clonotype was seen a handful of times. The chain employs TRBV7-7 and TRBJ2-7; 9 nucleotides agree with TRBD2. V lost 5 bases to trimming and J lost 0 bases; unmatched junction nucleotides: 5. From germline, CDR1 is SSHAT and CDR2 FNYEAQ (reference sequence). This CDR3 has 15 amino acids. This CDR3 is CASSQGSGSSYEQYF. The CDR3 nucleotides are TGTGCCAGCAGCCAAGGTAGCGGGAGCTCCTACGAGCAGTACTTC. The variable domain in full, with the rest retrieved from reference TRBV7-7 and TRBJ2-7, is GAGVSQSPRYKVTKRGQDVTLRCDPISSHATLYWYQQALGQGPEFLTYFNYEAQPDKSGLPSDRFSAERPEGSISTLTIQRTEQRDSAMYRCASSQGSGSSYEQYFGPGTRLTVT.

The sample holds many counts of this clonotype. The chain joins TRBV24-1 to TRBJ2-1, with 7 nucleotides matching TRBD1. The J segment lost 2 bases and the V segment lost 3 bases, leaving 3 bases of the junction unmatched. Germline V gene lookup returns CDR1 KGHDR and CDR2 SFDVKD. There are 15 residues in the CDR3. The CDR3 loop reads CATSDPGTAYNEQFF. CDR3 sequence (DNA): TGTGCCACCAGTGATCCCGGGACAGCCTACAATGAGCAGTTCTTC.

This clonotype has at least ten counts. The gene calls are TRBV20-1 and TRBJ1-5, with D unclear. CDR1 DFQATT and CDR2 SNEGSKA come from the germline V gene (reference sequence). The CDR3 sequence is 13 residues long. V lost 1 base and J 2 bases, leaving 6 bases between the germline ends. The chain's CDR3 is CSARGAGNQPQHF. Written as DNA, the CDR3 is TGCAGTGCTAGAGGGGCTGGCAATCAGCCCCAGCATTTT.

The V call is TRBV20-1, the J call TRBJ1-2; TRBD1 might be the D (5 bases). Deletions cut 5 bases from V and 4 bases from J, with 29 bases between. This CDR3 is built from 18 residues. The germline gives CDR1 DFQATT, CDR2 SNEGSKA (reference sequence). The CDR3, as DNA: TGCAGTGCTGATACCTCCCTGACAGTTATCCATGCAACCTATGGCTACACCTTC. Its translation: CSADTSLTVIHATYGYTF.

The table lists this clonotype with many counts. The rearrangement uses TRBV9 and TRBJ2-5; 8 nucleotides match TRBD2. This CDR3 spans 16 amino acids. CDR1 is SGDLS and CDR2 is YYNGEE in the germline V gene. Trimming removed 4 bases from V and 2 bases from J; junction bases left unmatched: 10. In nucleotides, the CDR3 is TGTGCCAGCAGCACCCCAACCGGGACTAGTCAAGAGACCCAGTACTTC. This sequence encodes CASSTPTGTSQETQYF.

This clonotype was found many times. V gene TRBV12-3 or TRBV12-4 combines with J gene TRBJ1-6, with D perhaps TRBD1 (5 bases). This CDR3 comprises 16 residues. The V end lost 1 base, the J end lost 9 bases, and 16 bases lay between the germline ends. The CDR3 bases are TGTGCCAGCAGTTTAGGACAGTCCTTGTATGGTTCACCCCTCCACTTT. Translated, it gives CASSLGQSLYGSPLHF.

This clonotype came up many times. CDR3 in DNA: TGTGCCAGCGGGTCAACCGGGGAGCTGTTTTTT. Amino acid sequence: CASGSTGELFF. The rearrangement links TRBV6-4 to TRBJ2-2; D not certain. Per germline, CDR1 MRHNA and CDR2 SNTAGT. The CDR3 consists of 11 residues. Trimming stripped 8 bases from V and 5 bases from J, with 6 bases between.

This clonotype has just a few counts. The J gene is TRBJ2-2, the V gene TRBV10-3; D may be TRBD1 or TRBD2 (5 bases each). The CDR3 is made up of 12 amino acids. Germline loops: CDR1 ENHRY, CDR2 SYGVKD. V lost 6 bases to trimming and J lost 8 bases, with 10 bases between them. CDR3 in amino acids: CAIRGPPGELFF. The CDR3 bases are TGTGCCATCAGGGGACCTCCGGGGGAGCTGTTTTTT.

The CDR3 DNA reads as TGCAGTGCTCCGACTGAGATCACAGATACGCAGTATTTT. As protein: CSAPTEITDTQYF. The chain has TRBV20-1 and TRBJ2-3; D gene unclear. The CDR3 totals 13 residues. V was pared by 5 bases and J by 2 bases, with 11 bases between. The germline gives CDR1 DFQATT, CDR2 SNEGSKA (reference sequence).

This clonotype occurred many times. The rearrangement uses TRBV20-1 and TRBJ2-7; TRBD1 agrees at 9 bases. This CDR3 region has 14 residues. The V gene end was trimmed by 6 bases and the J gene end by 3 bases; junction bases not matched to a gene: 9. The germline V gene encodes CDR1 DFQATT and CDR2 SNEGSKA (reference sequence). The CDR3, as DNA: TGCAGTGCCACCCCGGGACAGGGATTCTACGAGCAGTACTTC. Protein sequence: CSATPGQGFYEQYF.

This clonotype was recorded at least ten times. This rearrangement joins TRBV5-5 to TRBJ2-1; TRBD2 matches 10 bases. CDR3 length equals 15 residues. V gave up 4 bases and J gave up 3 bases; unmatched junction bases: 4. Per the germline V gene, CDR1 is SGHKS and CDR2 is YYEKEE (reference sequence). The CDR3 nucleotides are TGTGCCAGCAGCCAAGGACTAGCGGACTACAATGAGCAGTTCTTC. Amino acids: CASSQGLADYNEQFF.

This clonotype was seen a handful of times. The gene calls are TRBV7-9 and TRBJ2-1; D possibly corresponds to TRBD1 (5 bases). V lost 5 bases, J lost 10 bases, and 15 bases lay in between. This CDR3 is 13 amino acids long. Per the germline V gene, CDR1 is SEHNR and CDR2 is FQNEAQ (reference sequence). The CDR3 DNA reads TGTGCCAGCAGCCGTAGCCAGGGTTTAGAGCAGTTCTTC. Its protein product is CASSRSQGLEQFF. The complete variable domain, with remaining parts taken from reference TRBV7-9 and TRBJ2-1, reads DTGVSQNPRHKITKRGQNVTFRCDPISEHNRLYWYRQTLGQGPEFLTYFQNEAQLEKSRLLSDRFSAERPKGSFSTLEIQRTEQGDSAMYLCASSRSQGLEQFFGPGTRLTVL.

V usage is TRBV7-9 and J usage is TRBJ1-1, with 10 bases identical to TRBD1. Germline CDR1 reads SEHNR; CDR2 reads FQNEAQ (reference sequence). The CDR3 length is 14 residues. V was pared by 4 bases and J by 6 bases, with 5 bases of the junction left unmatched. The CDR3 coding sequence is TGTGCCAGCAGCTACCGGGACAGGGGCGCTGAAGCTTTCTTT. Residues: CASSYRDRGAEAFF.

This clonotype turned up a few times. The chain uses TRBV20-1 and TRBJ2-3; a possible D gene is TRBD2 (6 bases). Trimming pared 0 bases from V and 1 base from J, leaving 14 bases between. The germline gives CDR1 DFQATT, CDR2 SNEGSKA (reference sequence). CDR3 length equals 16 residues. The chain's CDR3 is CSARESSVFGTDTQYF. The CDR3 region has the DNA TGCAGTGCTAGAGAGTCTAGCGTCTTCGGCACAGATACGCAGTATTTT.

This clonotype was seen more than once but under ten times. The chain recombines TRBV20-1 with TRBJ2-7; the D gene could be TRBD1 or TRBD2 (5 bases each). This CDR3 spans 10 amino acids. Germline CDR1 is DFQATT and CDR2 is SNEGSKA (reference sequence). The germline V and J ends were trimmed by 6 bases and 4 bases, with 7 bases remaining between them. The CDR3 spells CSAGEYEQYF. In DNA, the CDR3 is TGCAGTGCGGGGGAATACGAGCAGTACTTC.

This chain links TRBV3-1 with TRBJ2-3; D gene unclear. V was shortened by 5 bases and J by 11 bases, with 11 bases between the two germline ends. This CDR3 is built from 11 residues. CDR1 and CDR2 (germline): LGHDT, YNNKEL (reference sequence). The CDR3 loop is CASSDSARQYF. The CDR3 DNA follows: TGTGCCAGCAGCGACTCCGCCAGGCAGTATTTT.

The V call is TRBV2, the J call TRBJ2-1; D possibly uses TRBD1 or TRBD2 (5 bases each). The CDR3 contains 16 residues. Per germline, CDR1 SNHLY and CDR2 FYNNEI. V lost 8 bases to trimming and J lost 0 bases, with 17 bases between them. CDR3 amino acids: CASPSGAAYSYNEQFF. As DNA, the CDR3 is TGTGCCAGCCCCTCCGGGGCGGCGTACTCCTACAATGAGCAGTTCTTC.